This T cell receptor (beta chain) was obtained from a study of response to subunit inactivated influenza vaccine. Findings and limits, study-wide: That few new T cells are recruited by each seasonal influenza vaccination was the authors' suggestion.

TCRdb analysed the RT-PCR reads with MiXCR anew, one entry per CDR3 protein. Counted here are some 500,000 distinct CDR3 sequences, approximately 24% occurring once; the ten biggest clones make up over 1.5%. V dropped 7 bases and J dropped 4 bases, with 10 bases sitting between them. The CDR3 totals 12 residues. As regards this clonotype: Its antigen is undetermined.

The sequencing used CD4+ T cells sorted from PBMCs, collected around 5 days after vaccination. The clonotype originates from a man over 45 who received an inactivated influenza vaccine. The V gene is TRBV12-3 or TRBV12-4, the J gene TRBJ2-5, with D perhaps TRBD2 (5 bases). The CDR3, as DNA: TGTGCCAGCAAGACTACCTCAGAGACCCAGTACTTC. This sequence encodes CASKTTSETQYF.